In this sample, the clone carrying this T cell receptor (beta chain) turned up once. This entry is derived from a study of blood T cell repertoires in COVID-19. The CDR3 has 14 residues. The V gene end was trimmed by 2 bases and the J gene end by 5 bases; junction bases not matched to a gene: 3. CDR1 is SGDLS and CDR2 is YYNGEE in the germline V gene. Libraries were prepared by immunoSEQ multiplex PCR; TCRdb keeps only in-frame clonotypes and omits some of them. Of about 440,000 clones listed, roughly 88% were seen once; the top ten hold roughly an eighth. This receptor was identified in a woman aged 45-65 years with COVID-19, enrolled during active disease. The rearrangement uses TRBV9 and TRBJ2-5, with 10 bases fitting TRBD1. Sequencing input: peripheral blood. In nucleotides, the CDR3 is TGTGCCAGCAGCGTTATGGGACAGGGGGAGACCCAGTACTTC. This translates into CASSVMGQGETQYF.